Listed below are T cell receptor beta chains from one sample, sequenced in a study of T cell repertoires in cytomegalovirus infection. TCRdb reanalysed the reads using MiXCR and keeps one entry per CDR3 protein. The table records roughly 600,000 distinct CDR3 sequences, roughly 24% of them present only once. Sequenced sample: CD8+ T cells from PBMCs. These receptors all come from a human donor in good health (CMV status not recorded). Some clones in this sample may be carry-over from other donors' samples. Each CDR3 is given with its conserved first and last residue. D genes are given only for firm matches. Size is omitted from some rows. Given values are once, few, many or a class for expanded clones.

cdr3_aa	cdr3_nt	clone_size	j_call	d_call	v_call
CASSSEFQETQYF	TGTGCCAGCAGTTCAGAGTTCCAAGAGACCCAGTACTTC	NA	TRBJ2-5	NA	TRBV25-1
CASSPWGQGASDNEQFF	TGTGCCAGCAGTCCGTGGGGACAGGGGGCTTCAGACAATGAGCAGTTCTTC	few	TRBJ2-1	TRBD1	TRBV11-3
CASSLVEGEPQHF	TGTGCCAGCAGCTTAGTAGAGGGAGAGCCCCAGCATTTT	few	TRBJ1-5	NA	TRBV7-2
CATQGQVYNEQFF	TGTGCCACCCAGGGACAGGTATACAATGAGCAGTTCTTC	few	TRBJ2-1	TRBD1	TRBV2
CASSLGGLETQYF	TGTGCCAGCAGCTTAGGCGGATTGGAGACCCAGTACTTC	many	TRBJ2-5	NA	TRBV7-8
CASTVTGTTDEQFF	TGTGCCAGCACCGTGACAGGGACCACAGATGAGCAGTTCTTC	many	TRBJ2-1	TRBD1	TRBV28
CSVPPSGGPVLPHTDTQYF	TGCAGCGTCCCTCCTAGCGGGGGACCAGTGCTACCACACACAGATACGCAGTATTTT	NA	TRBJ2-3	TRBD2	TRBV29-1
CASSYMWTTNVNTGELFF	TGTGCCAGCAGTTACATGTGGACTACCAACGTAAACACCGGGGAGCTGTTTTTT	many	TRBJ2-2	NA	TRBV6-5
CASSSAGGGTQYF	TGTGCCAGCAGCTCAGCGGGGGGGGGGACCCAGTACTTC	NA	TRBJ2-5	TRBD2	TRBV7-8
CASSPGRGQLIPGELFF	TGTGCCAGCAGCCCCGGCAGGGGACAGTTGATTCCCGGGGAGCTGTTTTTT	many	TRBJ2-2	TRBD1	TRBV7-8
CASSLAEGSYGYTF	TGTGCCAGCAGCTTAGCAGAGGGCTCCTATGGCTACACCTTC	many	TRBJ1-2	NA	TRBV7-8
CASSLDPSSYNEQFF	TGTGCCAGCAGCTTAGATCCCAGCTCCTACAATGAGCAGTTCTTC	many	TRBJ2-1	NA	TRBV5-1
CASSYSARGYYNEQFF	TGTGCCAGCAGTTACTCGGCCAGGGGATACTACAATGAGCAGTTCTTC	few	TRBJ2-1	NA	TRBV6-1
CASRGQGNPYEQYF	TGTGCCAGCAGGGGACAGGGGAACCCCTACGAGCAGTACTTC	NA	TRBJ2-7	TRBD1	TRBV9
CASSLRGGRGRTRNEQFF	TGTGCCAGCAGCTTACGAGGGGGGCGCGGACGGACCCGAAATGAGCAGTTCTTC	NA	TRBJ2-1	NA	TRBV7-9
CASGSIGEGPQHF	TGTGCTAGTGGTTCCATAGGGGAAGGACCCCAGCATTTT	NA	TRBJ1-5	NA	TRBV12-5
CASSQLAGDNTGELFF	TGCGCCAGCAGCCAATTGGCGGGGGATAACACCGGGGAGCTGTTTTTT	few	TRBJ2-2	TRBD2	TRBV4-1
CASTVTGYSYNEQFF	TGTGCCAGCACCGTGACAGGTTATTCCTACAATGAGCAGTTCTTC	many	TRBJ2-1	NA	TRBV7-2
CASSLVPGTDTQYF	TGTGCCAGCAGCTTAGTACCCGGTACAGATACGCAGTATTTT	many	TRBJ2-3	NA	TRBV7-2
CASSLGARGRETQYF	TGTGCCAGCAGCTTAGGGGCCAGGGGTCGAGAGACCCAGTACTTC	many	TRBJ2-5	NA	TRBV7-8
CASSLKAHSEYTEAFF	TGTGCCAGCAGCTTAAAGGCCCACTCGGAGTACACTGAAGCTTTCTTT	NA	TRBJ1-1	NA	TRBV7-4
CASSLWPQGATGELFF	TGTGCCAGCAGCCTCTGGCCACAGGGAGCGACCGGGGAGCTGTTTTTT	NA	TRBJ2-2	NA	TRBV7-9
CASSETGVYTEAFF	TGTGCCAGCAGCGAGACAGGGGTATACACTGAAGCTTTCTTT	many	TRBJ1-1	TRBD1	TRBV7-9
CASSQVPTSGVTDTQYF	TGCGCCAGCAGCCAAGTTCCGACTAGCGGGGTTACAGATACGCAGTATTTT	NA	TRBJ2-3	TRBD2	TRBV4-1
CSARVALRSEKLFF	TGCAGTGCTAGGGTGGCCCTTAGGAGTGAAAAACTGTTTTTT	few	TRBJ1-4	NA	TRBV20-1
CASSLAPALNTEAFF	TGTGCCAGCAGCTTAGCTCCCGCCCTGAACACTGAAGCTTTCTTT	many	TRBJ1-1	NA	TRBV7-9
CASRRASDTQYF	TGTGCCAGCAGACGCGCCTCAGATACGCAGTATTTT	many	TRBJ2-3	NA	TRBV7-9
CASSLVLGATFF	TGTGCCAGCAGCTTAGTTCTGGGGGCTACTTTCTTT	many	TRBJ1-1	NA	TRBV7-2
CSVEDLEGRTGNEQFF	TGCAGCGTTGAAGATTTAGAGGGAAGGACAGGGAATGAGCAGTTCTTC	few	TRBJ2-1	TRBD1	TRBV29-1
CSASGLQETQYF	TGCAGCGCCTCGGGACTTCAAGAGACCCAGTACTTC	NA	TRBJ2-5	NA	TRBV29-1
CASTETYNEQFF	TGTGCCAGCACCGAGACCTACAATGAGCAGTTCTTC	many	TRBJ2-1	NA	TRBV7-2
CASSPGATADTQYF	TGTGCCAGTAGTCCAGGGGCTACCGCAGATACGCAGTATTTT	NA	TRBJ2-3	NA	TRBV19
CASSPSAGASYNEQFF	TGTGCCAGCAGCCCATCAGCGGGGGCCTCCTACAATGAGCAGTTCTTC	few	TRBJ2-1	TRBD2	TRBV7-4
CASSPFSVMNTEAFF	TGTGCCAGCAGCCCTTTTAGTGTCATGAACACTGAAGCTTTCTTT	few	TRBJ1-1	NA	TRBV7-9
CASSLAPAEQTFYEQYF	TGTGCCAGCAGCTTAGCGCCGGCAGAGCAGACTTTCTACGAGCAGTACTTC	NA	TRBJ2-7	NA	TRBV7-6
CASKPIGSGTEAFF	TGTGCCAGCAAACCGATAGGGTCGGGCACTGAAGCTTTCTTT	once	TRBJ1-1	NA	TRBV27
CATSDRQESTDTQYF	TGTGCCACCAGTGACCGACAGGAGAGCACAGATACGCAGTATTTT	once	TRBJ2-3	NA	TRBV24-1
CASKDRGEAEAFF	TGTGCCAGCAAAGACAGGGGAGAGGCTGAAGCTTTCTTT	NA	TRBJ1-1	TRBD1	TRBV7-9